Below are 29 T cell receptor beta chains sequenced from a single sample in a study of Graves' ophthalmopathy and Graves' hyperthyroidism. The authors amplified TCR beta CDR3 regions, and they did so from RNA transcripts for repertoire sequencing. First-round RT-PCR relied on HTBI primers, and a second-round multiplex PCR came next. TCRdb processed the multiplex PCR reads anew with MiXCR; each CDR3 protein has one entry. The table has some 210,000 distinct CDR3 sequences, around 30% seen once; the top ten hold about 9.1%. The sequenced sample consisted of peripheral blood. The receptor source for this set is a middle-aged man with Graves' ophthalmopathy.

This clonotype came up many times. Here the CDR3 reads CASSVVPGQYQPQHF. The CDR3 coding sequence is TGTGCCAGCAGCGTGGTCCCGGGACAGTACCAGCCCCAGCATTTT. The V gene is TRBV7-8, the J gene TRBJ1-5; 7 nucleotides match TRBD1. V was clipped by 5 bases and J by 7 bases; unmatched bases: 11. CDR1 SGHVS and CDR2 FQNEAQ come from the germline V gene. This CDR3 spans 15 amino acids.

V gene TRBV6-2 or TRBV6-3 combines with J gene TRBJ1-6, with D unresolved. The CDR3 loop spans 14 amino acids. Germline CDR1 reads MNHEY; CDR2 reads SVGEGT. Trimming pared 2 bases from V and 9 bases from J, leaving 11 bases between. CDR3 DNA sequence: TGTGCCAGCAGTTACGGTACGGCTACTTCACCCCTCCACTTT. Its protein is CASSYGTATSPLHF.

This clonotype was counted at least ten times. The genes are TRBV10-3 and TRBJ2-2, with D possibly being TRBD2 (5 bases). V shed 3 bases and J shed 7 bases, with 12 bases lying between them. This CDR3 is 14 amino acids long. The germline V gene has CDR1 ENHRY and CDR2 SYGVKD. Here the CDR3 reads CAISEGGLDGELFF. The CDR3 coding sequence is TGTGCCATCAGTGAAGGCGGGTTGGACGGGGAGCTGTTTTTT.

The rearrangement uses TRBV11-3 and TRBJ2-5; D not certain. V lost 5 bases, J lost 1 base, and 8 bases lay in between. CDR1 is SGHNT and CDR2 is YENEEA in the germline V gene. The CDR3 spans 13 residues. The CDR3 spells CASSRGLQETQYF. The CDR3 DNA sequence: TGTGCCAGCAGCCGTGGTCTCCAAGAGACCCAGTACTTC.

This clonotype was observed many times. This chain uses TRBV19 with TRBJ2-7, with D perhaps matching TRBD1 (6 bases). Germline CDR1 is LNHDA and CDR2 is SQIVND (reference sequence). V was pared by 2 bases and J by 3 bases, with 14 bases between. This CDR3 has 15 amino acids. CDR3 DNA: TGTGCCAGTAGTATAAAACAGGGCGTAGGCTACGAGCAGTACTTC. Translating it yields CASSIKQGVGYEQYF.

J is TRBJ2-7 and V is TRBV28; TRBD1 aligns across 7 bases. Looked up from germline, CDR1 is MDHEN and CDR2 is SYDVKM. Unmatched junction bases numbered 6, after V lost 3 bases and J lost 1 base. The CDR3 covers 15 residues. CDR3 nucleotide sequence: TGTGCCAGCAGTTTTGGAAGGGGACAGTCCTACGAGCAGTACTTC. Encoded protein: CASSFGRGQSYEQYF.

V is TRBV28 and J is TRBJ1-2; possible D gene TRBD1, 5 bases. With 3 bases removed from V and 7 bases from J, the gap between germline ends came to 12 bases. Germline V gene sequence: CDR1 MDHEN, CDR2 SYDVKM. The CDR3 extends over 13 amino acids. CDR3 sequence (DNA): TGTGCCAGCAGTTTTCTCGGAGGGGCTGGCTACACCTTC. Protein: CASSFLGGAGYTF.

This clonotype was detected ten times or more. The chain couples TRBV11-2 to TRBJ2-5; 8 bases agree with TRBD1. This CDR3 region has 15 residues. CDR1 is SGHAT and CDR2 is FQNNGV in the germline V gene. The ends lost 5 bases at V and 1 base at J; junction bases unmatched: 6. CDR3: CASSHGTGPQETQYF. DNA of the CDR3: TGTGCCAGCAGCCACGGGACAGGTCCCCAAGAGACCCAGTACTTC. Variable domain in full (rest from reference TRBV11-2 and TRBJ2-5): EAGVAQSPRYKIIEKRQSVAFWCNPISGHATLYWYQQILGQGPKLLIQFQNNGVVDDSQLPKDRFSAERLKGVDSTLKIQPAKLEDSAVYLCASSHGTGPQETQYFGPGTRLLVL.

At least ten counts were recorded for this clonotype. The chain joins TRBV6-1 to TRBJ2-2; weak D call: TRBD1 (5 bases). CDR1 is MNHNS and CDR2 is SASEGT in the germline V gene. The CDR3 spans 14 residues. The V and J ends lost 6 bases and 1 base respectively, with 9 bases between them. The DNA of the CDR3 is TGTGCCAGCAGGACAGCGAGGAACACCGGGGAGCTGTTTTTT. It encodes CASRTARNTGELFF.

This clonotype came up many times. The chain employs TRBV28 and TRBJ2-7, with TRBD2 matching 10 bases. Germline trimming cut 6 bases from V and 2 bases from J; bases unmatched to any gene: 7. Germline CDR1 and CDR2: MDHEN and SYDVKM. This CDR3 spans 15 amino acids. The CDR3 DNA follows: TGTGCCAGCAGCTCTAGCGGGAGACTCCCCTACGAGCAGTACTTC. This encodes CASSSSGRLPYEQYF.

This clonotype was seen many times. The genes are TRBV5-6 and TRBJ1-2; D gene uncertain. Looked up from germline, CDR1 is SGHDT and CDR2 is YYEEEE. This CDR3 spans 14 amino acids. The V end lost 0 bases, the J end lost 4 bases, and 10 bases lay between the germline ends. Here the CDR3 DNA reads TGTGCCAGCAGCTTGGGTCAGCTGGGCTATGGCTACACCTTC. Translated, it gives CASSLGQLGYGYTF.

The chain recombines TRBV7-3 with TRBJ2-3, with D possibly matching TRBD2 (6 bases). Deletions cut 5 bases from V and 0 bases from J, with 24 bases between. Germline V CDR1 and CDR2: SGHTA, FQGTGA. There are 19 residues in the CDR3. The CDR3 loop reads CASSRRGSVPHPSTDTQYF. The CDR3 DNA sequence: TGTGCCAGCAGCAGACGGGGGTCCGTCCCTCATCCTAGCACAGATACGCAGTATTTT.

CDR3 region: CASSYSIGAGEQYF. CDR3 nucleotide sequence: TGTGCCAGCAGTTACTCCATAGGGGCGGGAGAGCAGTACTTC. This chain uses TRBV6-5 with TRBJ2-7; TRBD2 is a possible D gene (6 bases). Trimming pared 0 bases from V and 7 bases from J, leaving 13 bases between. Germline values: CDR1 MNHEY, CDR2 SVGAGI. This CDR3 is 14 amino acids long.

This clonotype was counted at least ten times. The CDR3 nucleotides are TGTGCCAGCAGGGGAGGGACAGGGAGATATTACGAGCAGTACTTC. As protein: CASRGGTGRYYEQYF. The chain employs TRBV6-5 and TRBJ2-7; 9 positions agree with TRBD1. Losses at the gene ends were 6 bases for V and 4 bases for J; bases not matched to a gene: 10. Looked up from germline, CDR1 is MNHEY and CDR2 is SVGAGI. This CDR3 spans 15 amino acids.

This clonotype was picked up many times. This chain uses TRBV2 with TRBJ2-7, with no clear D. Trimming shortened V by 8 bases and J by 0 bases, and 11 bases separated the two germline ends. CDR1 SNHLY and CDR2 FYNNEI come from the germline V gene. The CDR3 contains 13 residues. The CDR3, as DNA: TGTGCCAGCGCCGTGCCCCTCTCCTACGAGCAGTACTTC. Protein product: CASAVPLSYEQYF.

The chain employs TRBV24-1 and TRBJ2-7; D possibly corresponds to TRBD1 (6 bases). V gave up 0 bases and J gave up 2 bases, with 7 bases separating them. The V gene's germline CDR1 is KGHDR and CDR2 SFDVKD. This CDR3 comprises 14 residues. The CDR3 nucleotides read TGTGCCACCAGTGATTTGTCAGGGGCCTACGAGCAGTACTTC. It codes for CATSDLSGAYEQYF.

The chain has TRBV6-2 or TRBV6-3 and TRBJ2-5; 14 nucleotides agree with TRBD2. Germline V gene sequence: CDR1 MNHEY, CDR2 SVGEGT. The J segment lost 5 bases and the V segment lost 5 bases, leaving 7 bases of the junction unmatched. This CDR3 comprises 16 residues. The CDR3 coding sequence is TGTGCCAGCAGTCGGACTAGCGGGAGGATAGGGGAGACCCAGTACTTC. Its protein is CASSRTSGRIGETQYF.

In its sample, this clonotype was seen many times. The CDR3 bases are TGTGCCAGCAGCCAAGAAGGGTCGGTCCCCTACGAGCAGTACTTC. It translates to CASSQEGSVPYEQYF. The rearrangement links TRBV3-2 to TRBJ2-7. TRBV3-2 is tagged as a pseudogene. The CDR3 contains 15 residues.

This clonotype was picked up many times. The rearrangement links TRBV19 to TRBJ1-3; 9 nucleotides match TRBD1. Germline V gene data show CDR1 as LNHDA and CDR2 as SQIVND (reference sequence). V trimming: 6 bases; J trimming: 0 bases; junction bases outside the gene matches: 3. This CDR3 is built from 15 residues. CDR3 residues: CASRLDRGSGNTIYF. The CDR3 region has the DNA TGTGCCAGTAGGCTGGACAGGGGCTCTGGAAACACCATATATTTT.

This clonotype showed up just once. This chain connects TRBV6-2 or TRBV6-3 to TRBJ2-5, with D perhaps matching TRBD2 (5 bases). Germline CDR1 and CDR2: MNHEY and SVGEGT. Deletions cut 4 bases from V and 1 base from J, with 10 bases between. The CDR3 has 14 residues. CDR3: CASSFGGLQETQYF. In DNA form, the CDR3 reads TGTGCCAGCAGTTTTGGCGGACTCCAAGAGACCCAGTACTTC.

At least ten counts were recorded for this clonotype. CDR3 region: CASGGTTSGYGYTF. The CDR3 coding sequence is TGTGCTAGTGGAGGGACAACTTCGGGCTATGGCTACACCTTC. The chain recombines TRBV12-5 with TRBJ1-2, with D possibly TRBD1 on 6 matching bases. Per the germline V gene, CDR1 is LGHNT and CDR2 is FRNRAP. The length of the CDR3 is 14 residues. Between the trimmed V and J ends, which lost 6 bases and 4 bases, there was a span of 15 bases. Combining the CDR3 with reference TRBV12-5 and TRBJ1-2 gives the whole variable domain DARVTQTPRHKVTEMGQEVTMRCQPILGHNTVFWYRQTMMQGLELLAYFRNRAPLDDSGMPKDRFSAEMPDATLATLKIQPSEPRDSAVYFCASGGTTSGYGYTFGSGTRLTVV.

This clonotype was detected a few times. The chain carries TRBV7-9 and TRBJ1-1, with D perhaps matching TRBD1 (5 bases). Germline-derived CDR1 and CDR2 are SEHNR and FQNEAQ (reference sequence). The CDR3 consists of 14 residues. V was trimmed by 3 bases and J by 4 bases, leaving 12 bases between them. For the CDR3, the DNA is TGTGCCAGCAGCTTTTCTAAGGGGAGCACTGAAGCTTTCTTT. Encoded protein: CASSFSKGSTEAFF. Full variable domain (outside the CDR3, taken from reference TRBV7-9 and TRBJ1-1): DTGVSQNPRHKITKRGQNVTFRCDPISEHNRLYWYRQTLGQGPEFLTYFQNEAQLEKSRLLSDRFSAERPKGSFSTLEIQRTEQGDSAMYLCASSFSKGSTEAFFGQGTRLTVV.

CDR3 in DNA: TGTGCCAGCAGAAAAGGGACAGGGGAAAACCAGCCCCAGCATTTT. This translates into CASRKGTGENQPQHF. The rearrangement uses TRBV6-2 or TRBV6-3 and TRBJ1-5, with 10 nucleotides matching TRBD1. The CDR3 runs 15 residues. Germline trimming cut 6 bases from V and 7 bases from J; bases unmatched to any gene: 9. The germline V gene encodes CDR1 MNHEY and CDR2 SVGEGT.

This clonotype was seen at least ten times. J is TRBJ1-1 and V is TRBV28; 8 nucleotides line up with TRBD1. Germline CDR1 and CDR2: MDHEN and SYDVKM. The V gene end was trimmed by 5 bases and the J gene end by 3 bases; junction bases not matched to a gene: 5. There are 14 residues in the CDR3. CDR3 region: CASSPGQGHTEAFF. The CDR3, as DNA: TGTGCCAGCAGTCCCGGACAGGGCCACACTGAAGCTTTCTTT.

In this sample, this clonotype turned up many times. The rearrangement uses TRBV20-1 and TRBJ1-2; D remains ambiguous. Trimming left V 6 bases short and J 7 bases short, with 18 bases between. Germline V CDR1 and CDR2: DFQATT, SNEGSKA (reference sequence). The CDR3 spans 13 residues. DNA of the CDR3: TGCAGTGCGAGGGTAATAGGCCTCGGTGGCTACACCTTC. It specifies CSARVIGLGGYTF.

This clonotype was counted ten times or more. The chain is built from TRBV5-5 and TRBJ1-2; 7 positions match TRBD1. The CDR3 spans 15 residues. J was trimmed by 5 bases and V by 5 bases; bases with no gene match: 12. Germline-derived CDR1 and CDR2 are SGHKS and YYEKEE (reference sequence). This chain's CDR3 is CASRAPGQRPYGYTF. The CDR3 nucleotides are TGTGCCAGCAGGGCTCCGGGACAGAGGCCTTATGGCTACACCTTC.

The J gene is TRBJ2-2, the V gene TRBV25-1; D not certain. Germline values: CDR1 MGHDK, CDR2 SYGVNS. The V gene lost 3 bases and the J gene lost 7 bases, with 6 bases spanning the gap. This CDR3 is 12 amino acids long. CDR3 sequence reads: CASSDLGGELFF. The CDR3 DNA reads as TGTGCCAGCAGTGATTTAGGCGGGGAGCTGTTTTTT.

This clonotype was counted between two and nine times. This chain links TRBV6-5 with TRBJ1-2; D uncertain. The CDR3 is made up of 13 amino acids. Germline CDR1 and CDR2: MNHEY and SVGAGI. V was shortened by 2 bases and J by 2 bases, with 6 bases between the two germline ends. The CDR3 sequence is CASSYGPNYGYTF. CDR3 coding DNA: TGTGCCAGCAGTTACGGCCCGAACTATGGCTACACCTTC.

This clonotype was detected ten times or more. This chain connects TRBV20-1 to TRBJ2-7; maybe TRBD2 (7 bases). Trimming stripped 0 bases from V and 5 bases from J, with 14 bases between. In germline, CDR1 is DFQATT, CDR2 SNEGSKA (reference sequence). The CDR3 covers 14 residues. DNA for the CDR3: TGCAGTGCTAGAGATCTTCCGGGGGGCGACGAGCAGTACTTC. This gives the protein CSARDLPGGDEQYF.